This T cell receptor beta chain was captured in a study of T-cell reconstitution after alpha-beta-depleted transplantation in children. Per the germline V gene, CDR1 is DFQATT and CDR2 is SNEGSKA (reference sequence). V dropped 0 bases and J dropped 5 bases, with 10 bases sitting between them. The CDR3 length is 13 residues. This clonotype was counted ten times or more. Unique molecular identifiers were incorporated into the prepared TCRbeta library. TCRdb re-called the PCR reads with MiXCR, one entry per CDR3 protein. This table has approximately 15,000 distinct CDR3 sequences, around 8% appearing once.

This sequence was found in a boy younger than two who had a stem cell transplant for Wiskott-Aldrich syndrome, so the T cells may come from the graft donor. The chain joins TRBV20-1 to TRBJ1-1, with D perhaps TRBD1 (6 bases). The sample was PBMCs, mostly from graft donor cells, taken 60 days after TCRalphabeta/CD19-depleted stem cell transplant. The CDR3 DNA reads TGCAGTGCTAGAGAGGGGGGCCCTACTGAAGCTTTCTTT. Protein sequence: CSAREGGPTEAFF.